This is a list of T cell receptor beta chains from one sample in a study of coeliac disease. The repertoire was sequenced with immunoSEQ multiplex PCR; TCRdb's copy has only in-frame clones and lacks some. Of several thousand clones listed, approximately 72% are singletons. The sequenced sample was lamina propria lymphocytes from the gut. These receptors all stem from a man younger than 45 with celiac disease. Both conserved end residues are part of each CDR3. A D gene is named only where the DNA matches it firmly. The size entry is marked missing in some rows and otherwise reads once, few, many or a size class.

v_call: TRBV9; d_call: -; clone_size: -; j_call: TRBJ2-7; cdr3_nt: TGTGCCAGCAGCGTAGGAGGGCAGAACTACGAGCAGTACTTC; cdr3_aa: CASSVGGQNYEQYF
v_call: TRBV10-1; d_call: -; clone_size: once; j_call: TRBJ1-1; cdr3_nt: TGCGCCAGCACCCCTGGAGGGATCCGGAACACTAAAGCTTTCTTT; cdr3_aa: CASTPGGIRNTKAFF
v_call: TRBV28; d_call: TRBD1; clone_size: few; j_call: TRBJ2-1; cdr3_nt: TGTGCCAGCAGCCGTGGACAGGGTATCTACAATGAGCAGTTCTTC; cdr3_aa: CASSRGQGIYNEQFF
v_call: TRBV19; d_call: -; clone_size: -; j_call: TRBJ1-5; cdr3_nt: TGTGCCAGTAAGTGGCGAGTCGAGGGTACAGCTCGGCAGCCCCAGCATTTT; cdr3_aa: CASKWRVEGTARQPQHF
v_call: TRBV4-2; d_call: -; clone_size: -; j_call: TRBJ1-2; cdr3_nt: TGTGCCAGCAGCCGGATAGGGGATCTCTATGGCTACACCTTC; cdr3_aa: CASSRIGDLYGYTF
v_call: TRBV6-6; d_call: -; clone_size: -; j_call: TRBJ2-6; cdr3_nt: TGTGCCAGCAGAGGGGCTAACTCTGGGGCCAACGTCCTGACTTTC; cdr3_aa: CASRGANSGANVLTF
v_call: TRBV19; d_call: TRBD2; clone_size: -; j_call: TRBJ2-1; cdr3_nt: TGTGCCAGTAGTTTAAACGGACTAGCGGCATACAATGAGCAGTTCTTC; cdr3_aa: CASSLNGLAAYNEQFF
v_call: TRBV6-1; d_call: -; clone_size: -; j_call: TRBJ2-7; cdr3_nt: TGTGCCATCAAACCCTTGGCAGGGAACTACGAGCAGTACTTC; cdr3_aa: CAIKPLAGNYEQYF
v_call: TRBV10-3; d_call: -; clone_size: few; j_call: TRBJ2-1; cdr3_nt: TGTGCCATCAGTGGGCTCGAAGGGAGTCTACAATGGGAGCAGTTCTTC; cdr3_aa: CAISGLEGSLQWEQFF
v_call: TRBV28; d_call: -; clone_size: -; j_call: TRBJ1-2; cdr3_nt: TGTGCCAGCAGCGGGAGGGGGGCCTTTTTTGGCTACACCTTC; cdr3_aa: CASSGRGAFFGYTF
v_call: TRBV4-3; d_call: -; clone_size: once; j_call: TRBJ1-2; cdr3_nt: TGCGCCAGCAGCCAAGATCGGGGGGGGGTATCGTATGGCTACACCTTC; cdr3_aa: CASSQDRGGVSYGYTF
v_call: TRBV19; d_call: -; clone_size: -; j_call: TRBJ1-5; cdr3_nt: TGTGCCAGCATTCCCGCCCCCAGGAGCAATCAGCCCCAGCATTTT; cdr3_aa: CASIPAPRSNQPQHF
v_call: TRBV4-3; d_call: -; clone_size: -; j_call: TRBJ1-1; cdr3_nt: TGCGCCAGCAGCCAAGAGTCAAGGGGCGTCCCTTTCTTT; cdr3_aa: CASSQESRGVPFF
v_call: TRBV28; d_call: -; clone_size: few; j_call: TRBJ1-1; cdr3_nt: TGTGCCAGCAGTTTATTCTCAGGGGTCGACACTAAAGCTTTCTTT; cdr3_aa: CASSLFSGVDTKAFF
v_call: TRBV7-9; d_call: TRBD2; clone_size: once; j_call: TRBJ2-1; cdr3_nt: TGTGCCAGCAGCTTATACCGACGAAGCGGGAGGCCCGGTAGTGAGCAGTTCTTC; cdr3_aa: CASSLYRRSGRPGSEQFF
v_call: TRBV14; d_call: -; clone_size: few; j_call: TRBJ1-1; cdr3_nt: TGTGCCAGCAGCCAAGTCCAGAACACTGAAGCTTTCTTT; cdr3_aa: CASSQVQNTEAFF
v_call: TRBV28; d_call: -; clone_size: -; j_call: TRBJ1-1; cdr3_nt: TGTGCCAGCAGCAAACAGGGCGTGAACACTAAAGCTTTCTTT; cdr3_aa: CASSKQGVNTKAFF
v_call: TRBV30; d_call: -; clone_size: -; j_call: TRBJ2-5; cdr3_nt: TGTGCCTGGAGTGTTTGGTCAGACCAAGAGACCCAGTACTTC; cdr3_aa: CAWSVWSDQETQYF
v_call: TRBV10-2; d_call: TRBD1; clone_size: -; j_call: TRBJ1-1; cdr3_nt: TGCGCCAGCAGTGGAGGGGGCTTGAACACTAAAGCTTTCTTT; cdr3_aa: CASSGGGLNTKAFF
v_call: TRBV28; d_call: -; clone_size: -; j_call: TRBJ2-1; cdr3_nt: TGTGCCAGCGGAACTGCTACAGATGCCTACAATGAGCAGTTCTTC; cdr3_aa: CASGTATDAYNEQFF
v_call: TRBV7-8; d_call: -; clone_size: -; j_call: TRBJ2-7; cdr3_nt: TGTGCCAGCAGCGGCAGGGGAGTCCACGAGCAGTACTTC; cdr3_aa: CASSGRGVHEQYF
v_call: TRBV11-3; d_call: -; clone_size: -; j_call: TRBJ2-1; cdr3_nt: TGTGCCAGCAGTCCCGGAGTGGGGGCCAATGAGCAGTTCTTC; cdr3_aa: CASSPGVGANEQFF
v_call: TRBV5-4; d_call: TRBD1; clone_size: -; j_call: TRBJ2-7; cdr3_nt: TGTGCCAGCAGCTTGGGGACAGGCCACGGGTCACGGGAGCAGTACTTC; cdr3_aa: CASSLGTGHGSREQYF
v_call: TRBV7-3; d_call: -; clone_size: -; j_call: TRBJ2-2; cdr3_nt: TGTGCCAGCAGCTTAGTCCCGGGGATGACCGGGGAGCTGTTTTTT; cdr3_aa: CASSLVPGMTGELFF
v_call: TRBV19; d_call: TRBD1; clone_size: -; j_call: TRBJ1-2; cdr3_nt: TGTGCCAGTAGTATCGGGGACAGGGGGTCCTATGGCTACACCTTC; cdr3_aa: CASSIGDRGSYGYTF
v_call: TRBV13; d_call: -; clone_size: -; j_call: TRBJ1-1; cdr3_nt: TGTGCCAGCAGCTTACAGGGGAACACTGAAGCTTTCTTT; cdr3_aa: CASSLQGNTEAFF
v_call: TRBV4-1; d_call: -; clone_size: -; j_call: TRBJ1-2; cdr3_nt: TGCGCCAGCAGCTTCGACCCTGGGCTCCATGGCTACACCTTC; cdr3_aa: CASSFDPGLHGYTF